This paragraph covers one T cell receptor (beta chain) sequence. The source of the sample is a study of blood T cell repertoires in COVID-19. Study-wide context: The United States, Italy and Spain supplied acute and convalescent COVID-19 samples. The cDNA or gDNA used as material had been derived from T cells, B-cell-depleted T cells, or PBMCs.

Methods used by the authors: By means of reference gene primer amplification, nucleated cell counts were estimated. The method was immunoSEQ multiplex PCR; TCRdb's version includes in-frame clones alone and lacks a portion of them. V, J and clone size derive from that table, while D and trimming were established from the DNA sequence. The sample shows roughly 6,800 clones, approximately 90% of them seen only once. This CDR3 is 15 amino acids long. CDR1 is SGHAT, CDR2 FQNNGV, per germline. The V and J ends lost 0 bases and 6 bases respectively, with 15 bases between them. Sequenced input: peripheral blood. The V gene is TRBV11-2, the J gene TRBJ2-7; possible D gene TRBD1, 6 bases. This TCR came from a human donor with active COVID-19. The donor label of this sample is uncertain. DNA of the CDR3: TGTGCCAGCAGCTTAGATATGCGCAGGGGTGCCGAGCAGTACTTC. This sequence encodes CASSLDMRRGAEQYF.